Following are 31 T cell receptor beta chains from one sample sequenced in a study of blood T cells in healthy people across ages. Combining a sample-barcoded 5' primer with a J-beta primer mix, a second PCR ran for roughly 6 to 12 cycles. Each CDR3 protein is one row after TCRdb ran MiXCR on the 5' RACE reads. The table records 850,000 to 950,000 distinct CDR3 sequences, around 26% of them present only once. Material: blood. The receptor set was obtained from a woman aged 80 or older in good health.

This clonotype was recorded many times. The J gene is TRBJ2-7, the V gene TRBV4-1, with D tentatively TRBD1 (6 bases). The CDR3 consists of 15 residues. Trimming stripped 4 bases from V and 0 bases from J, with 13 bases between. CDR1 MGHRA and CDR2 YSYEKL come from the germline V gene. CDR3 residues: CASSRDTPSSYEQYF. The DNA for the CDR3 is TGCGCCAGCAGCCGGGACACCCCGAGCTCCTACGAGCAGTACTTC.

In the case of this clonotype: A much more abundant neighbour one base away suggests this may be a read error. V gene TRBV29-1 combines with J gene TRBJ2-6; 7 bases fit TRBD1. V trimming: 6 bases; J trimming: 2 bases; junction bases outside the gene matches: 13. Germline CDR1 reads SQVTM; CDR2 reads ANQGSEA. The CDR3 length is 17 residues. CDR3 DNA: TGCAGCGTCCCTTCGGGAAGGGGGCACCCTGGGGCCAACGTCCTGACTTTC. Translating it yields CSVPSGRGHPGANVLTF.

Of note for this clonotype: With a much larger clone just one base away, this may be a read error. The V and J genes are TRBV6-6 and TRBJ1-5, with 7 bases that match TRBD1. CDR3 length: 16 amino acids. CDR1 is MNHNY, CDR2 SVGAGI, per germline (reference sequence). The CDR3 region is CASSPGQRAYNQSQHF. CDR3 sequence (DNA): TGTGCCAGCAGTCCGGGACAGAGGGCCTACAATCAGTCCCAGCATTTT.

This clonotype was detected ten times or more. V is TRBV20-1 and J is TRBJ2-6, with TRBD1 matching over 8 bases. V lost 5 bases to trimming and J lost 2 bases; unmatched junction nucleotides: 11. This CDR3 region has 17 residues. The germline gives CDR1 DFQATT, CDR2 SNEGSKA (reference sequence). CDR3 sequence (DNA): TGCAGTGCTGGCCGGACAGGGATGAGGACTGGGGCCAACGTCCTGACTTTC. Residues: CSAGRTGMRTGANVLTF.

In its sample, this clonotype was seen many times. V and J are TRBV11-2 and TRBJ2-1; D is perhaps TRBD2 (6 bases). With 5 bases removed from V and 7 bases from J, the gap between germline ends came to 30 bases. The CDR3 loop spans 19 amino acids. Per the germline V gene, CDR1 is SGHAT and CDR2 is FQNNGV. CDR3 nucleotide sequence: TGTGCCAGCAGCCCTACCATAAGAAGGGAGGACGGGGCGGGAAATGAGCAGTTCTTC. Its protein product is CASSPTIRREDGAGNEQFF.

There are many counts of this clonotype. CDR3 nucleotide sequence: TGTGCCAGCAGTCCGGCCCTTCGCAGCTATGGCTACACCTTC. Encoded protein: CASSPALRSYGYTF. The genes are TRBV12-3 or TRBV12-4 and TRBJ1-2; D uncertain. The V end was cut by 5 bases, the J end by 4 bases, with 14 bases between. The CDR3 is 14 amino acids.

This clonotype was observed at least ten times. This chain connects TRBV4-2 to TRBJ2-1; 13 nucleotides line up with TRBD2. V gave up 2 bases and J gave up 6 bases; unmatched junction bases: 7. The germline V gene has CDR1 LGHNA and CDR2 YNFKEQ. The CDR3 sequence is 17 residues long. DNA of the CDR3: TGTGCCAGCAGCCAAACTAGCGGGGGGGCCCTACGCAATGAGCAGTTCTTC. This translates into CASSQTSGGALRNEQFF.

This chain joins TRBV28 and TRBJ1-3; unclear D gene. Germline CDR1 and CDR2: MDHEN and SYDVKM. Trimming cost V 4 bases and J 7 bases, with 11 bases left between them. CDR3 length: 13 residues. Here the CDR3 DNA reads TGTGCCAGCAGTTCAGGAGCAAGGAACACCATATATTTT. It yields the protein CASSSGARNTIYF.

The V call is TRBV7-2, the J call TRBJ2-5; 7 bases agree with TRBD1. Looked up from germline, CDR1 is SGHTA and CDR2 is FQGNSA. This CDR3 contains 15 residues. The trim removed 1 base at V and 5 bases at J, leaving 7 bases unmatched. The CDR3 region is CASSLGQGMRETQYF. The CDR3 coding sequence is TGTGCCAGCAGCTTAGGACAGGGAATGCGGGAGACCCAGTACTTC.

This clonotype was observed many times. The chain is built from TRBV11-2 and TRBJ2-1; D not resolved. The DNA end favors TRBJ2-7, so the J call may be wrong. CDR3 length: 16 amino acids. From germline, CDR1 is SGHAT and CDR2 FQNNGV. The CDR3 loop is CASSFLGLGSYNEQYF. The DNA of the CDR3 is TGTGCCAGCAGCTTCCTAGGGTTGGGTTCCTACAATGAGCAGTACTTC.

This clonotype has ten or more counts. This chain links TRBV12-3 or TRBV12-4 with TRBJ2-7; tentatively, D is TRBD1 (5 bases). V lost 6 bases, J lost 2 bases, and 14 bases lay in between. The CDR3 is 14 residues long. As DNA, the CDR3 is TGTGCCAGCAGCCGGACCCCAGGGACCTACGAGCAGTACTTC. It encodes CASSRTPGTYEQYF.

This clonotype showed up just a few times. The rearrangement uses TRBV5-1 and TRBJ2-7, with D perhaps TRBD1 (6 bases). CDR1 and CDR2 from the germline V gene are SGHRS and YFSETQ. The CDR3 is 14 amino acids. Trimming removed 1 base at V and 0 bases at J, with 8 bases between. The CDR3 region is CASSLMDSSYEQYF. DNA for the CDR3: TGCGCCAGCAGCTTGATGGACAGCTCCTACGAGCAGTACTTC.

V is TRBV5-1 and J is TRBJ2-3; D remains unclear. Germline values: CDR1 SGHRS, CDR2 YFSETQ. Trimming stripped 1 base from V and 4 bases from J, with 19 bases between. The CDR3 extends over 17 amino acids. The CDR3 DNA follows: TGCGCCAGCAGCTTGTCGTTACCGCGGCTTTATTCAGATACGCAGTATTTT. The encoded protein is CASSLSLPRLYSDTQYF.

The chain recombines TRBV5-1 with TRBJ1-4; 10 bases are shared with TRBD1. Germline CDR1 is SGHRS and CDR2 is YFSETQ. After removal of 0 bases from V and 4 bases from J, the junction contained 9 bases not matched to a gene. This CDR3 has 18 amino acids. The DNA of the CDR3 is TGCGCCAGCAGCTTGGGGAGACAGGGGGCGTCTTTTAATGAAAAACTGTTTTTT. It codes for CASSLGRQGASFNEKLFF.

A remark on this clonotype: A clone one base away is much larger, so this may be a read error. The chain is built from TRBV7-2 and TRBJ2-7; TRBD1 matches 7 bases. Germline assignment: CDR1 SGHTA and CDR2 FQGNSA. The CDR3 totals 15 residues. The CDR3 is CDSSAFYRGTYEQYF. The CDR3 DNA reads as TGTGACAGCAGCGCCTTTTACAGGGGTACCTACGAGCAGTACTTC.

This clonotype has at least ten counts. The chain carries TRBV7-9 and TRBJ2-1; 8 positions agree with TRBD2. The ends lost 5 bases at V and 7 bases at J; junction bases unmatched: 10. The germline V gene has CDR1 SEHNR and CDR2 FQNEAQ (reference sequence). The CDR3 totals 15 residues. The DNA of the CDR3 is TGTGCCAGCAGCGGGAGCGGGGGCGTGGGGAATGAGCAGTTCTTC. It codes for CASSGSGGVGNEQFF.

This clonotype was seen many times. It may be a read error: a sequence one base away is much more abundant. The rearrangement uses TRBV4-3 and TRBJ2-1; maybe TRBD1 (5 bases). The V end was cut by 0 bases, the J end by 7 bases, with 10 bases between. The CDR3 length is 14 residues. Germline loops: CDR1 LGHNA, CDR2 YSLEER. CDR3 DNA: TGCGCCAGCAGCCAAGATCTCAAGGGGAATGAGCAGTTCTTC. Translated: CASSQDLKGNEQFF.

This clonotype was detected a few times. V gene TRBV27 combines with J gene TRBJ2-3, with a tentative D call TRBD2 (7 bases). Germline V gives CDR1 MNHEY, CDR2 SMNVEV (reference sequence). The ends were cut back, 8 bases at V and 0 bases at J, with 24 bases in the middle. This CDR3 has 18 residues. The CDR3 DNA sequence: TGTGCCAGCGGAAATACACTTCGGGGGGCCCGCAGCACAGATACGCAGTATTTT. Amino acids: CASGNTLRGARSTDTQYF.

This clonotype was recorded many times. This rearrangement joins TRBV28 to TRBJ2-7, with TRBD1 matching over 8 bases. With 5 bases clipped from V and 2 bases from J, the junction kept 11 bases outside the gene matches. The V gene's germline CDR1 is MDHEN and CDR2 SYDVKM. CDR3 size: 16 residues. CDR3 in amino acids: CASSPQLGTGPYEQYF. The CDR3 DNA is TGTGCCAGCAGTCCTCAACTCGGGACAGGCCCCTACGAGCAGTACTTC.

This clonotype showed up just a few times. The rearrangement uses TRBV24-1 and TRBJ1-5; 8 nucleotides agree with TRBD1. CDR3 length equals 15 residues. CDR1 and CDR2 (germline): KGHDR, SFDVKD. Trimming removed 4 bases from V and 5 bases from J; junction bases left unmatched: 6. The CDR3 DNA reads TGTGCCACCAGTGAAGGACAGGGATGGGATCAGCCCCAGCATTTT. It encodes CATSEGQGWDQPQHF.

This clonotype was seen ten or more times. CDR3 sequence: CASSPTGGFSSGANVLTF. The CDR3 nucleotides are TGTGCCAGCAGCCCCACCGGGGGGTTTAGCTCTGGGGCCAACGTCCTGACTTTC. The rearrangement joins TRBV3-1 to TRBJ2-6, with TRBD2 identical over 7 bases. Per germline, CDR1 LGHDT and CDR2 YNNKEL (reference sequence). The CDR3 totals 18 residues. V gave up 4 bases and J gave up 0 bases; unmatched junction bases: 9.

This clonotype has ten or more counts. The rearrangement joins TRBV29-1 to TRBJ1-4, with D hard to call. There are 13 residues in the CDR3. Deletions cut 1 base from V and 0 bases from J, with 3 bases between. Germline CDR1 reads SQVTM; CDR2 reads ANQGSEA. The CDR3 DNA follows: TGCAGCGTTGAAGGTGCAACTAATGAAAAACTGTTTTTT. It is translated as CSVEGATNEKLFF.

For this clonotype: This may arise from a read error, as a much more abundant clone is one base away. CDR3 region: CASSYSSGTYNEQYF. The CDR3 DNA reads TGTGCCAGCAGTTATAGTTCCGGAACCTACAATGAGCAGTACTTC. J is TRBJ2-5 and V is TRBV6-5; D not certain. The length of the CDR3 is 15 residues. From germline, CDR1 is MNHEY and CDR2 SVGAGI. The V end lost 3 bases, the J end lost 11 bases, and 22 bases lay between the germline ends.

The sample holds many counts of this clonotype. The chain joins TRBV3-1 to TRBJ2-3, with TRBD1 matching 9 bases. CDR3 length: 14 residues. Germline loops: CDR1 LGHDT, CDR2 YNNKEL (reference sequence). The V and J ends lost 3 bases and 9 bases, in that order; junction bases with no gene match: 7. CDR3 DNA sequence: TGTGCCAGCAGCCAGGCGGACAGGGGAAAGACGCAGTATTTT. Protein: CASSQADRGKTQYF.

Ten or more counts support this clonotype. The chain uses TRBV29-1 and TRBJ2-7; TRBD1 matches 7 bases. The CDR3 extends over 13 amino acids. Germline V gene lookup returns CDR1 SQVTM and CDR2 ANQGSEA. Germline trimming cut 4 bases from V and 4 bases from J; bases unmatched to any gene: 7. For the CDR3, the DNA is TGCAGCGTTGCCGACAGGGTCGGGTACGAGCAGTACTTC. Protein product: CSVADRVGYEQYF.

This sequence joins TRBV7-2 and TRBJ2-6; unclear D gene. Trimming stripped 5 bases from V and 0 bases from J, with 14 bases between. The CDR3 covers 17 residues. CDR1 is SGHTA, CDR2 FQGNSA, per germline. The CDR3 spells CASSPSVRTSGANVLTF. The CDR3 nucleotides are TGTGCCAGCAGCCCCAGCGTAAGAACCTCTGGGGCCAACGTCCTGACTTTC.

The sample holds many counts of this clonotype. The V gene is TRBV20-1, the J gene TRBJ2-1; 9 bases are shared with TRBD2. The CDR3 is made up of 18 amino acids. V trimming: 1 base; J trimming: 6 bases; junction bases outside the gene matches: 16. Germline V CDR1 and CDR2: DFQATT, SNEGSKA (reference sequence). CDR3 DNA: TGCAGTGCTAGAGGGGGGCCGTTAGGGACTAGCCCCTCCAATGAGCAGTTCTTC. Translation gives CSARGGPLGTSPSNEQFF.

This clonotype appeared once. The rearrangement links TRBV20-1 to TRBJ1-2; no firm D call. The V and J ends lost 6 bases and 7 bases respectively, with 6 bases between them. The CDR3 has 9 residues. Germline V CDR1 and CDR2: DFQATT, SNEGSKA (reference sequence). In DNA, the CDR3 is TGCAGTGCCCTACCTGGCTACACCTTC. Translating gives CSALPGYTF.

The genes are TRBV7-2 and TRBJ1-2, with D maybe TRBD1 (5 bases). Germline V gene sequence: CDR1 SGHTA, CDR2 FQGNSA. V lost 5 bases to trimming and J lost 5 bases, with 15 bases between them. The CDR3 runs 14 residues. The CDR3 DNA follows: TGTGCCAGCAGCCCTCGAGCGGGGGAGTATGGCTACACCTTC. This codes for CASSPRAGEYGYTF.

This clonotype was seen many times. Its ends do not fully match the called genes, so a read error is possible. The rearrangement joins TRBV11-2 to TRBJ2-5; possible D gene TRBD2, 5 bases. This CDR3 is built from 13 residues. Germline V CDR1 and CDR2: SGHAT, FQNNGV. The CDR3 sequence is CASSLEPGKTQYF. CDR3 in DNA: TGTGCCAGCAGCCTAGAGCCGGGAAAGACCCAGTACTTC.

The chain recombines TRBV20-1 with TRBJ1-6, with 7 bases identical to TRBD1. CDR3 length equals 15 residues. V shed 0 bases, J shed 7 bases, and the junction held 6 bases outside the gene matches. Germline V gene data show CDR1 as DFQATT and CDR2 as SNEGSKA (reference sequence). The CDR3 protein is CSARDLQGWNSPLHF. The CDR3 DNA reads TGCAGTGCTAGAGATCTACAGGGGTGGAATTCACCCCTCCACTTT.